This TCR beta chain is from a study of T cell changes during pregnancy in multiple sclerosis. V gave up 0 bases and J gave up 9 bases, with 12 bases separating them. CDR3 length: 14 amino acids. CDR1 and CDR2 (germline): LGHNA, YSLEER. Sequenced by immunoSEQ multiplex PCR; TCRdb stores in-frame clones only, minus some. The table has tens of thousands of clones, around 93% seen once; the top ten hold approximately 2.2%. The sequencing used peripheral blood, collected in the third trimester of pregnancy. The V gene is TRBV4-3, the J gene TRBJ2-1, with a possible D match to TRBD2 (6 bases). This sequence was found in a female donor with multiple sclerosis, enrolled in a pregnancy study. The CDR3 DNA reads as TGCGCCAGCAGCCAAGATTTGACCGGGGGTGAGCAGTTCTTC. Translating gives CASSQDLTGGEQFF.